Below are 22 T cell receptor beta chains sequenced from a single sample in a study of beta chain features in type 1 diabetes. Reverse transcription of all isolated RNA meant that expressed TCRB transcripts were sequenced. Assay used: immunoSEQ multiplex PCR; TCRdb lists only in-frame clones, some missing. The sample has around 350,000 clones, roughly 13% seen once. Sequenced material: naive CD4+ T cells from blood. The receptors here all came from a man between 18 and 35 years old in good health.

There are a few counts of this clone. The V and J genes are TRBV6-5 and TRBJ2-1; D is possibly TRBD2 (5 bases). The V end was cut by 2 bases, the J end by 6 bases, with 17 bases between. CDR3 size: 16 residues. Per germline, CDR1 MNHEY and CDR2 SVGAGI. The chain's CDR3 is CASSYNVGGRVNEQFF. The CDR3 coding sequence is TGTGCCAGCAGTTACAACGTCGGAGGTCGAGTCAATGAGCAGTTCTTC.

This clone has just a few counts. The V gene is TRBV10-3, the J gene TRBJ2-5; TRBD2 matches at 8 bases. Germline CDR1 and CDR2: ENHRY and SYGVKD. The CDR3 has 12 residues. The junction had 6 bases not matched to a gene; V was cut back by 11 bases and J by 4 bases. The CDR3 DNA is TGTGCCTCGACTAGCGTAGCAGAGACCCAGTACTTC. Translation gives CASTSVAETQYF.

This clone was detected a few times. The chain uses TRBV7-9 and TRBJ2-2, with D unclear. Per germline, CDR1 SEHNR and CDR2 FQNEAQ (reference sequence). V lost 1 base, J lost 7 bases, and 7 bases lay in between. The length of the CDR3 is 13 residues. CDR3 bases: TGTGCCAGCAGCTTAGGACGCGGCGGGGAGCTGTTTTTT. Protein product: CASSLGRGGELFF.

The chain links TRBV6-5 to TRBJ2-7, with D possibly being TRBD2 (7 bases). The CDR3 covers 16 residues. Looked up from germline, CDR1 is MNHEY and CDR2 is SVGAGI. With 2 bases removed from V and 4 bases from J, the gap between germline ends came to 18 bases. The CDR3 loop is CASSYGGAGSRYEQYF. CDR3 DNA sequence: TGTGCCAGCAGTTACGGGGGGGCGGGTTCCCGGTACGAGCAGTACTTC.

V usage is TRBV29-1 and J usage is TRBJ2-7, with D hard to call. The CDR3 contains 12 residues. V was clipped by 4 bases and J by 1 base, with 8 bases between them. Germline assignment: CDR1 SQVTM and CDR2 ANQGSEA. The CDR3 coding sequence is TGCAGCGTTGGGCAGGATTCCTACGAGCAGTACTTC. Its translation: CSVGQDSYEQYF.

This clone was seen more than once but under ten times. V and J are TRBV4-2 and TRBJ2-4, with D maybe TRBD2 (5 bases). This CDR3 contains 15 residues. Germline CDR1 LGHNA, CDR2 YNFKEQ. Deletions cut 0 bases from V and 2 bases from J, with 8 bases between. CDR3 region: CASSQDPGTKNIQYF. The CDR3 DNA is TGTGCCAGCAGCCAAGATCCCGGGACCAAAAACATTCAGTACTTC.

This clone has just a few counts. The rearrangement links TRBV30 to TRBJ2-7; no clear D gene. The V and J ends lost 2 bases and 2 bases respectively, with 7 bases between them. CDR1 is GTSNPN, CDR2 SVGIG, per germline (reference sequence). The CDR3 sequence is 12 residues long. Here the CDR3 DNA reads TGTGCCTGGAGTACTCCAACCTACGAGCAGTACTTC. Amino acids: CAWSTPTYEQYF.

This clone was observed a handful of times. V gene TRBV7-9 combines with J gene TRBJ1-4, with TRBD1 matching 7 bases. The V and J ends lost 1 base and 10 bases, in that order; junction bases with no gene match: 9. Germline assignment: CDR1 SEHNR and CDR2 FQNEAQ (reference sequence). The CDR3 has 15 residues. Here the CDR3 reads CASSLDVQGKGKLFF. The CDR3 bases are TGTGCCAGCAGCTTAGATGTACAGGGGAAAGGAAAACTGTTTTTT.

This clone was observed once. In the same sample, other DNA sequences code for this CDR3. This chain joins TRBV18 and TRBJ1-2, with 7 bases matching TRBD1. CDR3 length equals 13 residues. Per germline, CDR1 KGHSH and CDR2 LQKENI. J was trimmed by 4 bases and V by 3 bases; bases with no gene match: 2. This CDR3 is CASSPDRAYGYTF. The CDR3 DNA reads as TGTGCCAGCTCACCCGACAGGGCCTATGGCTACACCTTC.

This clone has just a few counts. This chain uses TRBV7-2 with TRBJ1-1; maybe TRBD1 (5 bases). The V gene's germline CDR1 is SGHTA and CDR2 FQGNSA. The CDR3 runs to 15 residues. V was pared by 2 bases and J by 0 bases, with 10 bases between. The CDR3 DNA is TGTGCCAGCAGCTTAACTCAGGGCATGAACACTGAAGCTTTCTTT. Residues: CASSLTQGMNTEAFF.

This rearrangement joins TRBV4-3 to TRBJ2-1, with TRBD2 as a possible D gene (5 bases). Per the germline V gene, CDR1 is LGHNA and CDR2 is YSLEER. The CDR3 contains 15 residues. Trimming pared 2 bases from V and 9 bases from J, leaving 17 bases between. The CDR3 nucleotides are TGCGCCAGCAGCCAAACTTCGATACTAGTAACTGAGCAGTTCTTC. This encodes CASSQTSILVTEQFF.

The rearrangement joins TRBV11-3 to TRBJ2-7; TRBD1 matches 8 bases. The J segment lost 2 bases and the V segment lost 1 base, leaving 4 bases of the junction unmatched. Germline loops: CDR1 SGHNT, CDR2 YENEEA. The CDR3 extends over 15 amino acids. CDR3 in amino acids: CASSLGQGMAYEQYF. The CDR3 nucleotides read TGTGCCAGCAGCTTAGGACAGGGGATGGCCTACGAGCAGTACTTC. Combining the CDR3 with reference TRBV11-3 and TRBJ2-7 gives the whole variable domain EAGVVQSPRYKIIEKKQPVAFWCNPISGHNTLYWYLQNLGQGPELLIRYENEEAVDDSQLPKDRFSAERLKGVDSTLKIQPAELGDSAVYLCASSLGQGMAYEQYFGPGTRLTVT.

This clone was counted between two and nine times. Here the CDR3 DNA reads TGTGCCAGCAGTGAATATGACCGCGGGGATACTGAAGCTTTCTTT. It yields the protein CASSEYDRGDTEAFF. V gene TRBV25-1 combines with J gene TRBJ1-1, with no clear D. The CDR3 extends over 15 amino acids. Trimming took 0 bases from V and 5 from J, leaving 13 bases between them. Per the germline V gene, CDR1 is MGHDK and CDR2 is SYGVNS.

The rearrangement links TRBV5-6 to TRBJ2-3; TRBD2 matches at 8 bases. This CDR3 spans 16 amino acids. Germline CDR1 SGHDT, CDR2 YYEEEE. Trimming at V came to 0 bases and at J to 7 bases, leaving 10 bases not matched to a gene. The CDR3 DNA reads TGTGCCAGCAGCTTGGCCATCGGGGGGGTCGGGAATACGCAGTATTTT. As protein: CASSLAIGGVGNTQYF.

The V call is TRBV7-2, the J call TRBJ2-6, with TRBD1 as a possible D gene (5 bases). Germline assignment: CDR1 SGHTA and CDR2 FQGNSA. V was cut by 5 bases and J by 0 bases, with 8 bases left in between. This CDR3 contains 15 residues. CDR3 region: CASSLDISGANVLTF. CDR3 nucleotide sequence: TGTGCCAGCAGCCTGGACATCTCTGGGGCCAACGTCCTGACTTTC.

The chain employs TRBV25-1 and TRBJ2-2; TRBD2 is a possible D gene (6 bases). Germline loops: CDR1 MGHDK, CDR2 SYGVNS. Trimming shortened V by 7 bases and J by 4 bases, and 13 bases separated the two germline ends. The CDR3 runs 14 residues. The CDR3 region has the DNA TGTGCCAGCACCAGGGACTCTTTCACCGGGGAGCTGTTTTTT. This translates into CASTRDSFTGELFF.

This clone has just a few counts. The V gene is TRBV18, the J gene TRBJ2-2; 7 bases agree with TRBD2. This CDR3 has 15 amino acids. Germline assignment: CDR1 KGHSH and CDR2 LQKENI. J gave up 7 bases and V 3 bases, and 8 bases lay outside the gene matches. The CDR3 DNA is TGTGCCAGCTCACCGATCGCGGGAGAGGTCGGGGAGCTGTTTTTT. It is translated as CASSPIAGEVGELFF.

Only a few counts were recorded for this clone. This rearrangement joins TRBV5-5 to TRBJ2-3; no clear D. V was cut by 4 bases and J by 0 bases, with 3 bases left in between. The germline V gene encodes CDR1 SGHKS and CDR2 YYEKEE (reference sequence). The CDR3 totals 12 residues. CDR3 in amino acids: CASSTSTDTQYF. The CDR3 bases are TGTGCCAGCAGCACTAGCACAGATACGCAGTATTTT.

CDR3 sequence (DNA): TGTGCCTGGATCCCCGGGGGAGAGACCCAGTACTTC. Its protein is CAWIPGGETQYF. V usage is TRBV30 and J usage is TRBJ2-5; a weak D match, TRBD2 (6 bases). This CDR3 region has 12 residues. From germline, CDR1 is GTSNPN and CDR2 SVGIG (reference sequence). Trimming pared 4 bases from V and 4 bases from J, leaving 10 bases between.

The V and J genes are TRBV5-1 and TRBJ2-1; 12 nucleotides agree with TRBD2. Germline V lookup: CDR1 SGHRS, CDR2 YFSETQ. The CDR3 is 15 amino acids. The V segment lost 1 base and the J segment 8 bases; nucleotides outside the gene matches: 4. The chain's CDR3 is CASSLRLAGVHEQFF. CDR3 nucleotides: TGCGCCAGCAGCTTGCGACTAGCGGGAGTCCATGAGCAGTTCTTC.

This clone came up once. The gene calls are TRBV9 and TRBJ2-2, with D possibly TRBD2 on 5 matching bases. CDR3 length: 15 residues. CDR1 is SGDLS and CDR2 is YYNGEE in the germline V gene. V shed 3 bases and J shed 2 bases, with 11 bases lying between them. CDR3 DNA: TGTGCCAGCAGCGGTCGAGGGCCCAACACCGGGGAGCTGTTTTTT. Its translation: CASSGRGPNTGELFF.

The genes are TRBV25-1 and TRBJ2-6, with D hard to call. Trimming shortened V by 5 bases and J by 4 bases, and 21 bases separated the two germline ends. In germline, CDR1 is MGHDK, CDR2 SYGVNS. This CDR3 has 18 residues. CDR3: CASSPSALTGPGANVLTF. The DNA of the CDR3 is TGTGCCAGCAGTCCATCGGCCTTAACGGGTCCCGGGGCCAACGTCCTGACTTTC.